This T cell receptor (beta chain) was identified during a study of CD8+CD57+ T cells in acquired aplastic anemia. Overall study findings and caveats: Twenty-nine shared CD8+ CDR3s appeared highly expressed within patients' immunodominant clones.

By its share, this clonotype is medium-sized. Its antigen remains unidentified. In germline, CDR1 is SGHTA, CDR2 FQGNSA. The CDR3 spans 15 residues. Trimming removed 3 bases from V and 3 bases from J; junction bases left unmatched: 2. The study profiled TCR beta VDJ and CDR3 using genomic DNA as template. From the reads, TCRdb called clonotypes with MiXCR, one entry per CDR3 protein. The sample yields some 190,000 distinct CDR3 sequences, about 53% seen once. The TCR was taken from a human donor in good health, serving as a control. The genes are TRBV7-2 and TRBJ2-7, with 13 nucleotides matching TRBD2. The sequencing sample was made of sorted CD4+, CD8+, or CD8+CD57+ T cells (not recorded which) from PBMCs. Here the CDR3 DNA reads TGTGCCAGCAGCTTGGGACTAGCGGGATACTACGAGCAGTACTTC. Translating it yields CASSLGLAGYYEQYF.